A single sample gave rise to the 19 T cell receptor beta chains below, sequenced in a study of blood T cell repertoires in COVID-19. Produced via immunoSEQ multiplex PCR; TCRdb's table is partial and in-frame only. This sample has around 150,000 clones, with 93% found just once. What was sequenced was peripheral blood. Receptors were obtained from an older woman with COVID-19, enrolled during active disease.

This chain joins TRBV27 and TRBJ2-7, with D perhaps matching TRBD2 (5 bases). This CDR3 region has 14 residues. V was pared by 8 bases and J by 2 bases, with 16 bases between. Germline CDR1 is MNHEY and CDR2 is SMNVEV (reference sequence). DNA of the CDR3: TGTGCCAGCGGGAAGTCAGCGGCTACCTACGAGCAGTACTTC. Protein: CASGKSAATYEQYF.

CDR3 in DNA: TGTGCCAGCAGCTCCCGGACAGACTACACTGAAGCTTTCTTT. This gives the protein CASSSRTDYTEAFF. The J gene is TRBJ1-1, the V gene TRBV7-2; D is perhaps TRBD1 (6 bases). The CDR3 contains 14 residues. Germline CDR1 SGHTA, CDR2 FQGNSA. The V end was cut by 4 bases, the J end by 3 bases, with 12 bases between.

The rearrangement joins TRBV20-1 to TRBJ1-2; D is ambiguous. CDR3 size: 14 residues. CDR1 is DFQATT, CDR2 SNEGSKA, per germline (reference sequence). The V and J ends lost 3 bases and 4 bases respectively, with 15 bases between them. CDR3 residues: CSASAREDPYGYTF. Written as DNA, the CDR3 is TGCAGTGCTAGTGCGCGGGAGGATCCCTATGGCTACACCTTC.

The J gene is TRBJ1-6, the V gene TRBV19; D gene uncertain. Germline assignment: CDR1 LNHDA and CDR2 SQIVND (reference sequence). V lost 3 bases and J lost 0, with 18 bases in between. The CDR3 length is 19 residues. The CDR3 loop reads CASSIQADYPSSYNSPLHF. The CDR3 DNA is TGTGCCAGTAGTATTCAGGCGGACTATCCGAGCTCCTATAATTCACCCCTCCACTTT.

The chain combines TRBV19 with TRBJ1-4; D is undetermined. The CDR3 covers 15 residues. CDR1 LNHDA and CDR2 SQIVND come from the germline V gene (reference sequence). Trimming left V 3 bases short and J 3 bases short, with 11 bases between. The CDR3 protein is CASSILKSANEKLFF. For the CDR3, the DNA is TGTGCCAGTAGTATTTTGAAGTCGGCTAATGAAAAACTGTTTTTT. The variable domain in full, with the rest retrieved from reference TRBV19 and TRBJ1-4, is DGGITQSPKYLFRKEGQNVTLSCEQNLNHDAMYWYRQDPGQGLRLIYYSQIVNDFQKGDIAEGYSVSREKKESFPLTVTSAQKNPTAFYLCASSILKSANEKLFFGSGTQLSVL.

The genes are TRBV12-3 or TRBV12-4 and TRBJ1-4; 7 bases match TRBD1. Germline trimming cut 7 bases from V and 4 bases from J; bases unmatched to any gene: 3. The CDR3 is 13 amino acids. CDR3 loop: CASKGQVNEKLFF. The CDR3 coding sequence is TGTGCCAGCAAAGGACAGGTTAATGAAAAACTGTTTTTT.

The chain recombines TRBV10-3 with TRBJ2-1; 13 nucleotides agree with TRBD2. Germline V gene sequence: CDR1 ENHRY, CDR2 SYGVKD. The ends lost 5 bases at V and 7 bases at J; junction bases unmatched: 8. The CDR3 runs to 16 residues. In DNA form, the CDR3 reads TGTGCCATCAGTCTCCAACTAGCGGGGGGGCGTAATGAGCAGTTCTTC. Its protein is CAISLQLAGGRNEQFF.

V and J are TRBV9 and TRBJ2-5; TRBD2 agrees at 7 bases. Per the germline V gene, CDR1 is SGDLS and CDR2 is YYNGEE. This CDR3 region has 16 residues. V trimming: 0 bases; J trimming: 0 bases; junction bases outside the gene matches: 5. The CDR3 DNA is TGTGCCAGCAGCGTAGCGGGAGCGGGGCACCAAGAGACCCAGTACTTC. Translation: CASSVAGAGHQETQYF.

J is TRBJ1-1 and V is TRBV7-9; 7 positions agree with TRBD1. The V gene's germline CDR1 is SEHNR and CDR2 FQNEAQ (reference sequence). With 5 bases clipped from V and 1 base from J, the junction kept 7 bases outside the gene matches. The CDR3 has 15 residues. This CDR3 reads CASSRTGTANTEAFF. The CDR3 DNA sequence: TGTGCCAGCAGCCGAACCGGGACAGCGAACACTGAAGCTTTCTTT. Together with reference TRBV7-9 and TRBJ1-1, the CDR3 gives the full variable domain: DTGVSQNPRHKITKRGQNVTFRCDPISEHNRLYWYRQTLGQGPEFLTYFQNEAQLEKSRLLSDRFSAERPKGSFSTLEIQRTEQGDSAMYLCASSRTGTANTEAFFGQGTRLTVV.

This clone appeared a single time. The chain employs TRBV7-8 and TRBJ2-1; weak D call: TRBD1 (6 bases). CDR1 is SGHVS and CDR2 is FQNEAQ in the germline V gene. Trimming stripped 6 bases from V and 3 bases from J, with 12 bases between. The CDR3 runs to 14 residues. For the CDR3, the DNA is TGTGCCAGCAGGGGTCAGGGGTACTACAATGAGCAGTTCTTC. Translation gives CASRGQGYYNEQFF.

This clone was counted a few times. The chain employs TRBV10-1 and TRBJ2-5; 8 bases map to TRBD2. The CDR3 consists of 15 residues. J gave up 3 bases and V 4 bases, and 7 bases lay outside the gene matches. Germline V gene lookup returns CDR1 WNHNN and CDR2 SYGVQD (reference sequence). Here the CDR3 reads CASSGHPGGEETQYF. In DNA form, the CDR3 reads TGCGCCAGCAGTGGGCACCCGGGGGGGGAAGAGACCCAGTACTTC.

The genes are TRBV9 and TRBJ1-1; 8 bases line up with TRBD1. CDR3 size: 13 residues. Germline V gene data show CDR1 as SGDLS and CDR2 as YYNGEE. The V and J ends lost 3 bases and 9 bases, in that order; junction bases with no gene match: 7. The CDR3 DNA is TGTGCCAGCAGCGAGCAGGGGGCCCAAAAAGCTTTCTTT. Encoded protein: CASSEQGAQKAFF.

The chain couples TRBV12-3 or TRBV12-4 to TRBJ2-7; D gene ambiguous. V gave up 0 bases and J gave up 3 bases, with 3 bases separating them. The CDR3 has 12 amino acids. CDR3 amino acids: CASSLAVYEQYF. Written as DNA, the CDR3 is TGTGCCAGCAGTTTAGCCGTCTACGAGCAGTACTTC.

The chain employs TRBV9 and TRBJ2-3, with TRBD2 matching 7 bases. The CDR3 is made up of 17 amino acids. The V gene's germline CDR1 is SGDLS and CDR2 YYNGEE. Trimming at V came to 0 bases and at J to 0 bases, leaving 7 bases not matched to a gene. CDR3 loop: CASSVGASGTSTDTQYF. CDR3 DNA sequence: TGTGCCAGCAGCGTAGGGGCTAGCGGAACTAGCACAGATACGCAGTATTTT.

V gene TRBV7-2 combines with J gene TRBJ2-7; 11 bases match TRBD2. CDR3 length: 17 amino acids. V gave up 1 base and J gave up 3 bases; unmatched junction bases: 8. CDR1 is SGHTA, CDR2 FQGNSA, per germline. The CDR3 bases are TGTGCCAGCAGCTTAGAGGTTAGCGGGGGGGAAAGCTACGAGCAGTACTTC. It is translated as CASSLEVSGGESYEQYF.

The V and J genes are TRBV6-5 and TRBJ1-4; the D is unclear. The germline gives CDR1 MNHEY, CDR2 SVGAGI. V lost 7 bases to trimming and J lost 4 bases, with 7 bases between them. The CDR3 covers 12 residues. The CDR3, as DNA: TGTGCCAGCAATGCGTATAATGAAAAACTGTTTTTT. This translates into CASNAYNEKLFF.

The CDR3 bases are TGTGCCAGCAGCTTGACAGGTCCGGTTGGCTACACCTTC. This codes for CASSLTGPVGYTF. The rearrangement joins TRBV5-6 to TRBJ1-2, with a weak D call TRBD1 (5 bases). V lost 1 base and J lost 7, with 11 bases in between. This CDR3 has 13 residues. CDR1 is SGHDT and CDR2 is YYEEEE in the germline V gene.

V and J are TRBV30 and TRBJ2-1; 8 nucleotides agree with TRBD2. The V gene's germline CDR1 is GTSNPN and CDR2 SVGIG (reference sequence). The CDR3 is 15 residues long. After removal of 3 bases from V and 6 bases from J, the junction contained 10 bases not matched to a gene. CDR3 sequence (DNA): TGTGCCTGGAGGGAGAGCGGGGGCGCGCTCAATGAGCAGTTCTTC. It translates to CAWRESGGALNEQFF.

V and J are TRBV24-1 and TRBJ2-7; TRBD1 aligns across 8 bases. From germline, CDR1 is KGHDR and CDR2 SFDVKD. The length of the CDR3 is 15 residues. The ends lost 2 bases at V and 4 bases at J; junction bases unmatched: 6. The CDR3 DNA sequence: TGTGCCACCAGTGATTCCCGACAGGGGAATTACGAGCAGTACTTC. It encodes CATSDSRQGNYEQYF.